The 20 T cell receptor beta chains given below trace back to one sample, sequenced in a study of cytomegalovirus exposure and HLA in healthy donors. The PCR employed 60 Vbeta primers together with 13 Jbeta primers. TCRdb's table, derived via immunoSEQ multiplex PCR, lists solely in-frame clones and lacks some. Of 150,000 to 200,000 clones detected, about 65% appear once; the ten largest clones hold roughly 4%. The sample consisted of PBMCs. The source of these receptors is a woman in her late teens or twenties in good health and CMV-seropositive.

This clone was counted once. The CDR3 coding sequence is TGCGCCAGCAGGAGAGACAGGCTCTACTCTGGGGCCAACGTCCTGACTTTC. Protein: CASRRDRLYSGANVLTF. The rearrangement joins TRBV5-1 to TRBJ2-6, with D possibly matching TRBD1 (6 bases). This CDR3 is built from 17 residues. The germline V and J ends were trimmed by 5 bases and 0 bases, with 15 bases remaining between them. The germline V gene encodes CDR1 SGHRS and CDR2 YFSETQ.

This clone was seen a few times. CDR3 amino acids: CATHRRPWNSPLHF. The CDR3 DNA reads as TGTGCCACCCACAGGCGTCCATGGAATTCACCCCTCCACTTT. The chain links TRBV28 to TRBJ1-6, with D perhaps matching TRBD1 (5 bases). Germline V CDR1 and CDR2: MDHEN, SYDVKM. There are 14 residues in the CDR3. Deletions cut 10 bases from V and 7 bases from J, with 17 bases between. The whole variable domain, remainder taken from reference TRBV28 and TRBJ1-6, is DVKVTQSSRYLVKRTGEKVFLECVQDMDHENMFWYRQDPGLGLRLIYFSYDVKMKEKGDIPEGYSVSREKKERFSLILESASTNQTSMYLCATHRRPWNSPLHFGNGTRLTVT.

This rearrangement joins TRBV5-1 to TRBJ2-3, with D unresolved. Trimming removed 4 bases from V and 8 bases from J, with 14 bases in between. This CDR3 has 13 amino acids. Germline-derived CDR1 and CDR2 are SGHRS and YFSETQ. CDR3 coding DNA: TGCGCCAGCAGCATCTCTGAAGGAGCTACGCAGTATTTT. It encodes CASSISEGATQYF. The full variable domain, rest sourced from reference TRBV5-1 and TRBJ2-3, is KAGVTQTPRYLIKTRGQQVTLSCSPISGHRSVSWYQQTPGQGLQFLFEYFSETQRNKGNFPGRFSGRQFSNSRSEMNVSTLELGDSALYLCASSISEGATQYFGPGTRLTVL.

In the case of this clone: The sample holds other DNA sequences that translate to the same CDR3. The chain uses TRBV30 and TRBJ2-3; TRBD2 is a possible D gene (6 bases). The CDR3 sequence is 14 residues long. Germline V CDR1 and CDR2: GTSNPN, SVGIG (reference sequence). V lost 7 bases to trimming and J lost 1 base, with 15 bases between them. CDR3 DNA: TGTGCCTCGCAGACCGGCGGGGGCACAGATACGCAGTATTTT. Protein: CASQTGGGTDTQYF.

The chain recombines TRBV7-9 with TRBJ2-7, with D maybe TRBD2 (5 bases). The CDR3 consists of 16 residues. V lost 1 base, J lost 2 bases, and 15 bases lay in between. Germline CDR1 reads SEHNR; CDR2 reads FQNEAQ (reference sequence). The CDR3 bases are TGTGCCAGCAGCTTAGGAGGGCGGCTGGTCCCCTACGAGCAGTACTTC. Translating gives CASSLGGRLVPYEQYF.

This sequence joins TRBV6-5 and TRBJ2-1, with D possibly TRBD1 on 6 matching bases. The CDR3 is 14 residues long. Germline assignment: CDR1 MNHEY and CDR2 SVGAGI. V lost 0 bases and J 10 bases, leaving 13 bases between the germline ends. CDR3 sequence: CASSYSQGRGEQFF. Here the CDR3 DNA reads TGTGCCAGCAGTTACTCGCAGGGGAGAGGCGAGCAGTTCTTC.

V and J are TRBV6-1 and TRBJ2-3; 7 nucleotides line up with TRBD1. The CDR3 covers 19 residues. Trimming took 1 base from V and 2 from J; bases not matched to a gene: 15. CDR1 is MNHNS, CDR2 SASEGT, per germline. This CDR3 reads CASSEEKGAGVWATDTQYF. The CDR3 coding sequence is TGTGCCAGCAGTGAAGAGAAGGGGGCAGGGGTATGGGCCACAGATACGCAGTATTTT.

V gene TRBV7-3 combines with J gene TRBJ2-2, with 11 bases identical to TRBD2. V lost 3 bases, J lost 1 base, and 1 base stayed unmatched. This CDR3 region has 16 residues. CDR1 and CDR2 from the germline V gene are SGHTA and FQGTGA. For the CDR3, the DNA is TGTGCCAGCAGCTTTCTAGCGGGGGGGAACACCGGGGAGCTGTTTTTT. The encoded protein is CASSFLAGGNTGELFF. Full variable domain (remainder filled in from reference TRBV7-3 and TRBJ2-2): GAGVSQTPSNKVTEKGKYVELRCDPISGHTALYWYRQSLGQGPEFLIYFQGTGAADDSGLPNDRFFAVRPEGSVSTLKIQRTERGDSAVYLCASSFLAGGNTGELFFGEGSRLTVL.

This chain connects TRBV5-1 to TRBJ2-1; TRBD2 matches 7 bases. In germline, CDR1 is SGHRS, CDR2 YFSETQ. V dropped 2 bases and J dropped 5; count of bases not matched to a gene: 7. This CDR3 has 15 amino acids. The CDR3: CASSFSGGGHNEQFF. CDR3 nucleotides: TGCGCCAGCAGCTTCTCGGGAGGCGGACACAATGAGCAGTTCTTC.

CDR3 region: CASSRPGQPYTF. The CDR3 DNA follows: TGTGCCAGCAGTCGTCCGGGACAGCCCTACACCTTC. The V and J genes are TRBV2 and TRBJ1-2; the match to TRBD1 covers 7 bases. The V segment lost 5 bases and the J segment 10 bases; nucleotides outside the gene matches: 7. The CDR3 sequence is 12 residues long. Per the germline V gene, CDR1 is SNHLY and CDR2 is FYNNEI. Supplemented by reference TRBV2 and TRBJ1-2, the full variable domain reads EPEVTQTPSHQVTQMGQEVILRCVPISNHLYFYWYRQILGQKVEFLVSFYNNEISEKSEIFDDQFSVERPDGSNFTLKIRSTKLEDSAMYFCASSRPGQPYTFGSGTRLTVV.

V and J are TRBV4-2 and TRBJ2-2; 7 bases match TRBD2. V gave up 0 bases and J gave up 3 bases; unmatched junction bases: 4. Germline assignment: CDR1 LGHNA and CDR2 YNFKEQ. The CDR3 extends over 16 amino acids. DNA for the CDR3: TGTGCCAGCAGCCAAGAAAGCGGGGCGGACACCGGGGAGCTGTTTTTT. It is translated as CASSQESGADTGELFF.

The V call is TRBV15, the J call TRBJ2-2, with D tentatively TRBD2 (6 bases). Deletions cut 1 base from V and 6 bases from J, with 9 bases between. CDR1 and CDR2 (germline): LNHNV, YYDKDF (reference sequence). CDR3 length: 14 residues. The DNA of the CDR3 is TGTGCCACCAGCAGAGTAAGGGAGGCCGGGGAGCTGTTTTTT. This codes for CATSRVREAGELFF.

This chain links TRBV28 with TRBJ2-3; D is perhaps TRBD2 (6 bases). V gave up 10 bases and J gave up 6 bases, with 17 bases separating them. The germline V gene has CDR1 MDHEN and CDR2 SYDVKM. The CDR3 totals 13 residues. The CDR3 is CAMRGQGLDTQYF. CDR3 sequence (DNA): TGTGCCATGCGGGGTCAAGGGTTGGATACGCAGTATTTT.

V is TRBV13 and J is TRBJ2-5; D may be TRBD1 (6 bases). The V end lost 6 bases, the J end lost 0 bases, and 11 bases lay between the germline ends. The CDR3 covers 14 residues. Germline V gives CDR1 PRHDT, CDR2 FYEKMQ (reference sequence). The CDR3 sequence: CASSRQGYQETQYF. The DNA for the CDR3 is TGTGCCAGCAGTCGTCAGGGGTACCAAGAGACCCAGTACTTC.

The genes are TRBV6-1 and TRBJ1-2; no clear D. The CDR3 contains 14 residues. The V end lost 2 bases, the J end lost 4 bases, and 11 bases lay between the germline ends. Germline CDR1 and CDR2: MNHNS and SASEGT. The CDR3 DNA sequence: TGTGCCAGCAGTGAATACTCAGCGAGCTATGGCTACACCTTC. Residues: CASSEYSASYGYTF.

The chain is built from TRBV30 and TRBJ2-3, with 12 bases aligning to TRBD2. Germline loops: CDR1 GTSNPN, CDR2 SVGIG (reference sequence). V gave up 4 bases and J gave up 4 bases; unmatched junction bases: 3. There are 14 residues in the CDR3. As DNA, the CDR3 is TGTGCCTGGACTCGACTAGCGGGGGCAGATACGCAGTATTTT. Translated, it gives CAWTRLAGADTQYF.

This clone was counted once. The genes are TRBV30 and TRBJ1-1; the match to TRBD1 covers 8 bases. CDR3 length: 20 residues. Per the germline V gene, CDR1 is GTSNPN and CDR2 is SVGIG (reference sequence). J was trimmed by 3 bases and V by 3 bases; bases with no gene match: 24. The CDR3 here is CAWSGVQSLGKTGGDTEAFF. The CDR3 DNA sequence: TGTGCCTGGAGCGGAGTACAAAGTCTCGGCAAAACAGGGGGGGACACTGAAGCTTTCTTT.

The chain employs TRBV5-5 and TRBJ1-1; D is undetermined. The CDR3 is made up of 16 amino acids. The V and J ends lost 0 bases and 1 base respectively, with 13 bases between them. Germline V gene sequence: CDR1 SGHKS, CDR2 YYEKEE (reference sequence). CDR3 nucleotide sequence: TGTGCCAGCAGCTTGGCCGGGAGACACTGGAACACTGAAGCTTTCTTT. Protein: CASSLAGRHWNTEAFF.

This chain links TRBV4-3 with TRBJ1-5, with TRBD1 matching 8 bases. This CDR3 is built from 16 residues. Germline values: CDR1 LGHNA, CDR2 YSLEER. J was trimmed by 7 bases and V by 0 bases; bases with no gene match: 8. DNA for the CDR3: TGCGCCAGCAGCCAAGATGTAGGACAGGGTGGACAGCCCCAGCATTTT. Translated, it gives CASSQDVGQGGQPQHF.

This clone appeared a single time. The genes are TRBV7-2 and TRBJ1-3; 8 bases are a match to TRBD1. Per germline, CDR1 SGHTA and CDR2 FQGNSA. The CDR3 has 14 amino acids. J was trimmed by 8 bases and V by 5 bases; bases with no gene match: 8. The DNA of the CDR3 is TGTGCCAGCAGCAAGCGACAGGGGCGAGACACCATATATTTT. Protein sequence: CASSKRQGRDTIYF.